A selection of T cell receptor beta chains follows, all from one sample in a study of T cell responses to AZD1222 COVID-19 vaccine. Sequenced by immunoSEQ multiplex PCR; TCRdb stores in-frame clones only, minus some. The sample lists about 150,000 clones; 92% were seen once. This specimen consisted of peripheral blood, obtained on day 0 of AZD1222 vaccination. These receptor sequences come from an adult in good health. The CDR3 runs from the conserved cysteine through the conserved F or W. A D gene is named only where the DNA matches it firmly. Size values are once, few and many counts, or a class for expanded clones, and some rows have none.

CDR3: CSVDRRDGAQYF
DNA: TGCAGCGTTGACAGGAGGGACGGGGCGCAGTACTTC
D: NA
J: TRBJ2-7
V: TRBV29-1
size: NA

CDR3: CASSRPGGRTDTQYF
DNA: TGTGCCAGCAGCAGACCAGGAGGCCGCACAGATACGCAGTATTTT
D: NA
J: TRBJ2-3
V: TRBV5-8
size: few

CDR3: CASRKFHDIYGYTF
DNA: TGTGCCAGCAGAAAGTTTCATGATATCTATGGCTACACCTTC
D: NA
J: TRBJ1-2
V: TRBV5-4
size: NA

CDR3: CASSLGTETEAFF
DNA: TGTGCCAGCAGTTTGGGGACCGAAACTGAAGCTTTCTTT
D: NA
J: TRBJ1-1
V: TRBV27
size: NA

CDR3: CAWSGHGTGTQYF
DNA: TGTGCCTGGAGTGGGCACGGGACAGGGACGCAGTATTTT
D: TRBD1
J: TRBJ2-3
V: TRBV30
size: NA

CDR3: CASSQEGGGNTIYF
DNA: TGTGCCAGCAGCCAGGAAGGGGGTGGAAACACCATATATTTT
D: NA
J: TRBJ1-3
V: TRBV3-1/TRBV3-2
size: NA

CDR3: CASSDSGGTDTQYF
DNA: TGTGCCAGCAGTGACTCGGGAGGCACAGATACGCAGTATTTT
D: NA
J: TRBJ2-3
V: TRBV6-4
size: NA

CDR3: CSVEALGTGRDTQYF
DNA: TGCAGCGTTGAAGCGCTAGGGACGGGGAGGGATACGCAGTATTTT
D: NA
J: TRBJ2-3
V: TRBV29-1
size: NA

CDR3: CSVVTAGSTDTQYF
DNA: TGCAGCGTTGTCACTGCAGGGAGCACAGATACGCAGTATTTT
D: NA
J: TRBJ2-3
V: TRBV29-1
size: NA

CDR3: CASSYSGQGAGNTIYF
DNA: TGTGCCAGCAGTTACTCGGGGCAGGGGGCCGGAAACACCATATATTTT
D: TRBD1
J: TRBJ1-3
V: TRBV6-6
size: NA

CDR3: CASSSTRGATYEQYF
DNA: TGTGCCAGCAGCTCGACCCGGGGGGCTACCTACGAGCAGTACTTC
D: NA
J: TRBJ2-7
V: TRBV7-6
size: NA

CDR3: CASRLGSSGITYNEQFF
DNA: TGCGCCAGCAGGTTGGGATCTAGCGGGATCACCTACAATGAGCAGTTCTTC
D: TRBD2
J: TRBJ2-1
V: TRBV5-1
size: NA

CDR3: CASSSGVNTEAFF
DNA: TGTGCCAGCAGTTCCGGGGTCAACACTGAAGCTTTCTTT
D: NA
J: TRBJ1-1
V: TRBV12-3/TRBV12-4
size: NA

CDR3: CASSLVNGNGYTF
DNA: TGTGCCAGCAGCTTAGTTAACGGGAATGGCTACACCTTC
D: NA
J: TRBJ1-2
V: TRBV7-2
size: once

CDR3: CASSIERRSTDTQYF
DNA: TGTGCCAGTAGTATTGAGAGACGGAGCACAGATACGCAGTATTTT
D: NA
J: TRBJ2-3
V: TRBV19
size: NA

CDR3: CASSIWGDRAQPQHF
DNA: TGTGCCAGTAGTATATGGGGTGACAGGGCTCAGCCCCAGCATTTT
D: TRBD1
J: TRBJ1-5
V: TRBV19
size: NA

CDR3: CASRSGASSYEQYF
DNA: TGTGCCAGCCGTAGCGGGGCTAGCTCCTACGAGCAGTACTTC
D: TRBD2
J: TRBJ2-7
V: TRBV7-9
size: NA

CDR3: CASSVYPGQGRYEQYF
DNA: TGTGCCAGCAGCGTATACCCGGGACAGGGGCGGTACGAGCAGTACTTC
D: TRBD1
J: TRBJ2-7
V: TRBV9
size: NA

CDR3: CASSTSGTGDEKLFF
DNA: TGTGCCAGTAGTACCTCCGGGACAGGGGATGAAAAACTGTTTTTT
D: TRBD1
J: TRBJ1-4
V: TRBV19
size: NA

CDR3: CASGGLTGVNTEAFF
DNA: TGTGCCAGCGGCGGTCTGACAGGGGTGAACACTGAAGCTTTCTTT
D: TRBD1
J: TRBJ1-1
V: TRBV9
size: NA

CDR3: CASKGGQGNQPQHF
DNA: TGTGCCAGCAAAGGGGGACAGGGGAATCAGCCCCAGCATTTT
D: TRBD1
J: TRBJ1-5
V: TRBV28
size: NA

CDR3: CASSFGTAVGVFF
DNA: TGCGCCAGCAGCTTCGGCACCGCCGTTGGGGTGTTCTTC
D: NA
J: TRBJ2-1
V: TRBV5-1
size: NA

CDR3: CASSGYHEQYF
DNA: TGTGCCAGTTCAGGGTACCACGAGCAGTACTTC
D: NA
J: TRBJ2-7
V: TRBV25-1
size: NA

CDR3: CASSKNRALSGNTIYF
DNA: TGTGCCAGCAGCAAAAACAGGGCCCTCTCTGGAAACACCATATATTTT
D: NA
J: TRBJ1-3
V: TRBV21-1
size: once

CDR3: CASSRRWDTQYF
DNA: TGTGCCAGCAGCCGGCGGTGGGATACGCAGTATTTT
D: NA
J: TRBJ2-3
V: TRBV7-8
size: NA

CDR3: CASSRGLSYNSPLHF
DNA: TGTGCCAGTAGTCGGGGACTCTCCTATAATTCACCCCTCCACTTT
D: NA
J: TRBJ1-6
V: TRBV19
size: NA

CDR3: CASKSDILSYNEQFF
DNA: TGTGCCAGCAAATCAGACATCCTCTCCTACAATGAGCAGTTCTTC
D: NA
J: TRBJ2-1
V: TRBV6-5
size: NA

CDR3: CASSHQTSGSSGVHVGTDTQYF
DNA: TGCGCCAGCAGCCACCAGACTAGCGGGAGCTCGGGTGTACACGTGGGCACAGATACGCAGTATTTT
D: TRBD2
J: TRBJ2-3
V: TRBV4-3
size: once

CDR3: CASSWDRIETQYF
DNA: TGCGCCAGCAGCTGGGACAGGATAGAGACCCAGTACTTC
D: TRBD1
J: TRBJ2-5
V: TRBV5-1
size: NA

CDR3: CASSLVGSGRPETQYF
DNA: TGTGCCAGCAGCTTAGTAGGTAGCGGGAGGCCAGAGACCCAGTACTTC
D: TRBD2
J: TRBJ2-5
V: TRBV7-9
size: NA

CDR3: CASSLVGANQETQYF
DNA: TGCGCCAGCAGCTTGGTAGGAGCCAACCAAGAGACCCAGTACTTC
D: NA
J: TRBJ2-5
V: TRBV5-1
size: NA

CDR3: CASSPRTPGLGNTIYF
DNA: TGTGCCAGTAGTCCTCGGACTCCCGGTTTAGGAAACACCATATATTTT
D: NA
J: TRBJ1-3
V: TRBV19
size: NA

CDR3: CASSTLGGDNEQFF
DNA: TGCGCCAGCAGCACCCTGGGAGGGGACAATGAGCAGTTCTTC
D: TRBD2
J: TRBJ2-1
V: TRBV5-1
size: NA

CDR3: CASSQVGGGYTF
DNA: TGTGCCAGCAGCCAAGTGGGGGGTGGCTACACCTTC
D: NA
J: TRBJ1-2
V: TRBV3-1/TRBV3-2
size: once

CDR3: CASSDGQGGPETQYF
DNA: TGTGCCAGCAGTGACGGACAGGGGGGTCCGGAGACCCAGTACTTC
D: TRBD1
J: TRBJ2-5
V: TRBV6-4
size: NA

CDR3: CASSGSGGFYNEQFF
DNA: TGTGCCAGCAGCGGTAGCGGGGGATTCTACAATGAGCAGTTCTTC
D: TRBD2
J: TRBJ2-1
V: TRBV6-5
size: NA

CDR3: CASSTTGVPNEKLFF
DNA: TGTGCCAGCTCAACCACTGGCGTCCCCAATGAAAAACTGTTTTTT
D: NA
J: TRBJ1-4
V: TRBV18
size: few

CDR3: CASSRLAAISYNEQFF
DNA: TGTGCCAGCAGCCGACTAGCGGCAATCTCCTACAATGAGCAGTTCTTC
D: TRBD2
J: TRBJ2-1
V: TRBV11-1
size: NA

CDR3: CASSLGSLAGARETQYF
DNA: TGTGCCAGCAGCTTAGGATCCCTAGCGGGAGCCCGCGAGACCCAGTACTTC
D: TRBD2
J: TRBJ2-5
V: TRBV7-2
size: NA

CDR3: CSVPRQGSVANYGYTF
DNA: TGCAGCGTCCCTCGGCAGGGTTCGGTCGCTAACTATGGCTACACCTTC
D: NA
J: TRBJ1-2
V: TRBV29-1
size: NA

CDR3: CATSRDYGSYNEQFF
DNA: TGTGCCACCAGCAGAGATTACGGCTCCTACAATGAGCAGTTCTTC
D: NA
J: TRBJ2-1
V: TRBV15
size: NA

CDR3: CASSLAPPGSQETQYF
DNA: TGTGCCAGCAGCTTAGCGCCACCCGGCAGCCAAGAGACCCAGTACTTC
D: NA
J: TRBJ2-5
V: TRBV7-8
size: NA

CDR3: CASSPGVRAIGNTIYF
DNA: TGTGCCAGCAGCCCCGGGGTCAGGGCGATAGGAAACACCATATATTTT
D: NA
J: TRBJ1-3
V: TRBV5-4
size: NA

CDR3: CASSPTDGNQPQHF
DNA: TGTGCCAGCAGTCCTACCGACGGGAATCAGCCCCAGCATTTT
D: NA
J: TRBJ1-5
V: TRBV6-5
size: once

CDR3: CASSTGPQSGGRLAKNIQYF
DNA: TGTGCCAGCAGCACGGGGCCTCAAAGTGGAGGGAGACTAGCCAAAAACATTCAGTACTTC
D: NA
J: TRBJ2-4
V: TRBV21-1
size: NA

CDR3: CSAEGSSYEQYF
DNA: TGCAGCGCCGAGGGCAGCTCCTACGAGCAGTACTTC
D: NA
J: TRBJ2-7
V: TRBV29-1
size: NA

CDR3: CASSRDIGYTEAFF
DNA: TGTGCCAGCAGCCGGGACATTGGATACACTGAAGCTTTCTTT
D: NA
J: TRBJ1-1
V: TRBV7-8
size: NA

CDR3: CASSFFRPGEGLNYGYTF
DNA: TGTGCCAGCAGCTTTTTTAGGCCCGGGGAGGGACTAAACTATGGCTACACCTTC
D: NA
J: TRBJ1-2
V: TRBV5-4
size: once

CDR3: CASSPGGGTRRPQHF
DNA: TGTGCCAGCAGCCCGGGTGGGGGGACCCGGCGGCCCCAGCATTTT
D: NA
J: TRBJ1-5
V: TRBV7-2
size: NA

CDR3: CASSQSRETQYF
DNA: TGTGCCAGCAGCCAATCGAGGGAGACCCAGTACTTC
D: NA
J: TRBJ2-5
V: TRBV16
size: NA

CDR3: CASRAQSGASGWPWRYF
DNA: TGTGCAAGTCGCGCTCAAAGCGGGGCATCTGGTTGGCCCTGGAGGTACTTC
D: NA
J: TRBJ2-4
V: TRBV12-2
size: NA

CDR3: CASSLVSVANYGYTF
DNA: TGTGCCAGCAGCTTAGTCTCAGTTGCTAACTATGGCTACACCTTC
D: NA
J: TRBJ1-2
V: TRBV7-2
size: NA

CDR3: CASSPGLLVGYTF
DNA: TGTGCCAGCAGCCCGGGACTGCTGGTGGGCTACACCTTC
D: NA
J: TRBJ1-2
V: TRBV3-1/TRBV3-2
size: NA

CDR3: CASSRMARGIEEQYF
DNA: TGTGCCAGCAGCCGTATGGCGAGGGGTATTGAGGAGCAGTACTTC
D: NA
J: TRBJ2-7
V: TRBV3-1/TRBV3-2
size: NA